The 5 T cell receptor beta chains listed next were all sequenced from one sample in a study of vaccination and CD4 T cells after COVID-19. Treatment noted: roughly 10-day PBMC culture with coronavirus spike peptide pools or control peptides (ViraFEST assay). The Oncomine TCR Beta short-read assay generated sequence data from the DNA of cultured CD4+ T cells. A single record per CDR3 protein comes from TCRdb applying MiXCR to the PCR reads. The profile shows some 17,000 distinct CDR3 sequences, roughly three fifths of them singletons. Their cognate antigens are unknown. The source was CD4+ T cells from blood, cultured in vitro, collected after SARS-CoV-2 vaccination. These TCRs come from a human donor who had recovered from COVID-19.

V usage is TRBV19 and J usage is TRBJ1-5; a weak D match, TRBD1 (5 bases). This CDR3 is 15 amino acids long. The ends were cut back, 10 bases at V and 0 bases at J, with 16 bases in the middle. From germline, CDR1 is LNHDA and CDR2 SQIVND (reference sequence). CDR3 region: CATRGTGYSNQPQHF. The CDR3 DNA follows: TGTGCCACCAGAGGGACCGGTTATAGCAATCAGCCCCAGCATTTT.

This rearrangement joins TRBV2 to TRBJ2-2; TRBD2 aligns across 9 bases. The length of the CDR3 is 14 residues. Germline assignment: CDR1 SNHLY and CDR2 FYNNEI. The V gene end was trimmed by 6 bases and the J gene end by 2 bases; junction bases not matched to a gene: 1. CDR3 residues: CASRTSGNTGELFF. The CDR3 DNA follows: TGTGCCAGCAGGACTAGCGGCAACACCGGGGAGCTGTTTTTT.

The chain combines TRBV2 with TRBJ1-1; no clear D. Trimming shortened V by 4 bases and J by 5 bases, and 2 bases separated the two germline ends. This CDR3 spans 10 amino acids. CDR1 and CDR2 (germline): SNHLY, FYNNEI. As DNA, the CDR3 is TGTGCCAGCAGTGTAACTGAAGCTTTCTTT. Amino acid sequence: CASSVTEAFF.

This clonotype has more than one count but fewer than ten. The chain has TRBV7-3 and TRBJ2-5, with 11 positions matching TRBD2. J gave up 5 bases and V 5 bases, and 10 bases lay outside the gene matches. Per the germline V gene, CDR1 is SGHTA and CDR2 is FQGTGA. The CDR3 covers 16 residues. The CDR3 loop is CASSPGLAGPGETQYF. The CDR3 DNA is TGTGCCAGCAGCCCCGGACTAGCGGGCCCCGGGGAGACCCAGTACTTC.

This rearrangement joins TRBV6-1 to TRBJ1-2, with a possible D match to TRBD1 (6 bases). CDR3 length: 15 amino acids. V lost 5 bases and J 4 bases, leaving 17 bases between the germline ends. Germline assignment: CDR1 MNHNS and CDR2 SASEGT. The CDR3 protein is CASSRSDRQVYGYTF. CDR3 bases: TGTGCCAGCAGTCGTTCCGACAGACAGGTCTATGGCTACACCTTC.